This TCR beta chain emerged from a study of T cells in Graves' hyperthyroidism and ophthalmopathy. The CDR3 has 15 amino acids. Germline V gives CDR1 SGHAT, CDR2 FQNNGV. V lost 2 bases, J lost 2 bases, and 13 bases lay in between. Only a few counts were recorded for this clonotype. Clinicians diagnosed patients from clinical symptoms, serum thyroxine and TRAb, thyroid ultrasound and orbital computed tomography. TCR beta CDR3 sequences were amplified from RNA transcripts. Initially, a first-round RT-PCR of the TCR CDR3 employed the HTBI primer set. In TCRdb, the multiplex PCR reads were re-called with MiXCR into one record per CDR3 protein. The sample shows 660,000 or so distinct CDR3 sequences, 40% to 55% of them seen only once.

The sample consisted of peripheral blood or thyroid tissue (not recorded which). The receptor's source is an adult man with Graves' disease, either hyperthyroidism or ophthalmopathy (not recorded which). V is TRBV11-2 and J is TRBJ2-7; D possibly matches TRBD1 or TRBD2 (5 bases each). The CDR3 nucleotides read TGTGCCAGCAGCTTAAGGGGCGGGCAGACCTACGAGCAGTACTTC. It is translated as CASSLRGGQTYEQYF.